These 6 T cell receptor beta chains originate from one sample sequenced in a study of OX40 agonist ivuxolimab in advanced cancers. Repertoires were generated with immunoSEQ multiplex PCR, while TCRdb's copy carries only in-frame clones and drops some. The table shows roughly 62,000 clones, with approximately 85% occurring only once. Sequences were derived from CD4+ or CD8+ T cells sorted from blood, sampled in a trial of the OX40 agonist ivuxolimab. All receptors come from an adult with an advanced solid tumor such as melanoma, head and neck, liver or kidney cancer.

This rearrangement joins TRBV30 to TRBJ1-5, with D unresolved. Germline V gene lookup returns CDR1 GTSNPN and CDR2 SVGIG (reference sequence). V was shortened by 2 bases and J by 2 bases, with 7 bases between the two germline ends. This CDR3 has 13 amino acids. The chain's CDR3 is CAWSKEGNQPQHF. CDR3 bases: TGTGCCTGGAGTAAAGAAGGCAATCAGCCCCAGCATTTT.

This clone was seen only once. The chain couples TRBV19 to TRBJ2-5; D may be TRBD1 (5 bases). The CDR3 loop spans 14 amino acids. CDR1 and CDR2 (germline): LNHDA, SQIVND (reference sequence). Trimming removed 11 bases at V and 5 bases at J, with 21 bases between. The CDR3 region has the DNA TGTGCCCCAAAGCACTGGGCAGGGAAGGAGACCCAGTACTTC. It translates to CAPKHWAGKETQYF.

CDR3 in amino acids: CSVDRNQETQYF. The CDR3 nucleotides read TGCAGCGTTGATAGGAATCAAGAGACCCAGTACTTC. V gene TRBV29-1 combines with J gene TRBJ2-5, with D unresolved. The CDR3 runs to 12 residues. CDR1 and CDR2 from the germline V gene are SQVTM and ANQGSEA. Trimming stripped 3 bases from V and 2 bases from J, with 7 bases between.

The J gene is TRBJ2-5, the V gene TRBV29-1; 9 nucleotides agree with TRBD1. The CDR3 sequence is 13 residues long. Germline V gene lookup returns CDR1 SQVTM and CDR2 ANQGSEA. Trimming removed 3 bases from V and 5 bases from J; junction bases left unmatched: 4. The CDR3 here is CSVEGTGIETQYF. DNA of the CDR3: TGCAGCGTTGAGGGGACAGGGATTGAGACCCAGTACTTC.

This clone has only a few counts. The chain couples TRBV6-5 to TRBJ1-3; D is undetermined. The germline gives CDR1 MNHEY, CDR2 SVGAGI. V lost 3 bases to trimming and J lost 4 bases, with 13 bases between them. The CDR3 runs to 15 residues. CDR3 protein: CASSYDISSGNTIYF. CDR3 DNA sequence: TGTGCCAGCAGTTATGACATATCCTCGGGAAACACCATATATTTT.

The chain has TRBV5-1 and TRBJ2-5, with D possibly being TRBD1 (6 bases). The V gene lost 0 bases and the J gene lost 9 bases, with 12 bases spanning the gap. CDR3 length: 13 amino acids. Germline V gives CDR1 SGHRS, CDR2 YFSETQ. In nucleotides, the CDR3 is TGCGCCAGCAGCTTGGGCGATAGGGGGTCCCAGTACTTC. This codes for CASSLGDRGSQYF.